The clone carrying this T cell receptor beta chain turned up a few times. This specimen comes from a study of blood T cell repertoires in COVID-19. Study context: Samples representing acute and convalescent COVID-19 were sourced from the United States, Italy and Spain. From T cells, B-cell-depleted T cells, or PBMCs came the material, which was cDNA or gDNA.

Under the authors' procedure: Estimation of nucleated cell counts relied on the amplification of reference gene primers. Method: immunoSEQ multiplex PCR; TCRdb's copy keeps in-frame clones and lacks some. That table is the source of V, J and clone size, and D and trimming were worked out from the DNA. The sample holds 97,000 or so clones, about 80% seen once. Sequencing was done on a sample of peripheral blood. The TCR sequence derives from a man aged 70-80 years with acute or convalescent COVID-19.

The CDR3 coding sequence is TGTGCCAGCAGTGAGGCCACAGAACAATATTCCTACAATGAGCAGTTCTTC. Amino acids: CASSEATEQYSYNEQFF. The J gene is TRBJ2-1, the V gene TRBV25-1; D gene uncertain. The germline CDR1 and CDR2 sequences are MGHDK and SYGVNS. Trimming pared 3 bases from V and 1 base from J, leaving 16 bases between. This CDR3 spans 17 amino acids.